This T cell receptor (beta chain) was obtained from a study of blood T cell repertoires in COVID-19. Assay used: immunoSEQ multiplex PCR; TCRdb lists only in-frame clones, some missing. The sample holds about 300,000 clones; around 84% are singletons and the top ten take over 1.1%. Patients from Seattle were sampled longitudinally, starting during active infection. The CDR3 covers 18 residues. Germline V CDR1 and CDR2: MDHEN, SYDVKM. J was trimmed by 2 bases and V by 4 bases; bases with no gene match: 11. The sequence derives from a human donor with COVID-19, enrolled during active disease. The donor label of this sample is uncertain. V usage is TRBV28 and J usage is TRBJ1-1; 12 nucleotides match TRBD1. Source material: peripheral blood. The CDR3 is CASSSTGTGGLFNTEAFF. In DNA, the CDR3 is TGTGCCAGCAGTTCTACCGGGACAGGGGGCCTCTTTAACACTGAAGCTTTCTTT.